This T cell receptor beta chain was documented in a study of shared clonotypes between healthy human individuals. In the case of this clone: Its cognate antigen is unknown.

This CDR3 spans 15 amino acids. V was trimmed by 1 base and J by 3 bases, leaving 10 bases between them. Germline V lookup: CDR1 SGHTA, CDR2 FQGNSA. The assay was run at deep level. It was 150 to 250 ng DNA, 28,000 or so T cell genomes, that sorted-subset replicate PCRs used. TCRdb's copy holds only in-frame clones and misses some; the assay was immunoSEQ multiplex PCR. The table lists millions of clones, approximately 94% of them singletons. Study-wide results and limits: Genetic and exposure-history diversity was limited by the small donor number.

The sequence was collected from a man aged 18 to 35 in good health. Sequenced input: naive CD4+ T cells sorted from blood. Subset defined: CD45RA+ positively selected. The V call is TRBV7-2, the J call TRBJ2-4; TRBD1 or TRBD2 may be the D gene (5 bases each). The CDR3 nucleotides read TGTGCCAGCAGCTTAGGAGGGACCCTCAAAAACATTCAGTACTTC. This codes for CASSLGGTLKNIQYF.